This is a list of T cell receptor beta chains from one sample in a study of blood T cell repertoires in COVID-19. Method: immunoSEQ multiplex PCR; TCRdb's copy keeps in-frame clones and lacks some. The sample contains approximately 200,000 clones, about 88% of which appear only once. Input material: peripheral blood. The receptors shown here come from a man over 45 who had recovered from COVID-19. Both conserved end residues are part of each CDR3. Each record gives: D gene, clone size, J gene, V gene, CDR3 DNA, CDR3 protein. D genes are given only for firm matches. Not all rows give a size; the values are once, few, many and, for expanded clones, a class.

d_gene: .
abundance: .
j_gene: TRBJ2-2
v_gene: TRBV6-4
CDR3nt: TGTGCCAGCAGTGAATCAGGGGAAACCGGGGAGCTGTTTTTT
CDR3aa: CASSESGETGELFF

d_gene: .
abundance: .
j_gene: TRBJ2-7
v_gene: TRBV6-2/TRBV6-3
CDR3nt: TGTGCCAGCAGTCAGTCCTACGAGCAGTACTTC
CDR3aa: CASSQSYEQYF

d_gene: TRBD2
abundance: .
j_gene: TRBJ2-1
v_gene: TRBV6-1
CDR3nt: TGTGCCAGCAGTGACTTCGGGCTAGCGGGTTCCGATGAGCAGTTCTTC
CDR3aa: CASSDFGLAGSDEQFF

d_gene: .
abundance: few
j_gene: TRBJ1-2
v_gene: TRBV2
CDR3nt: TGTGCCAGCAGCGCGCGCGGGGACTCCAGTAGGGGCTACACCTTC
CDR3aa: CASSARGDSSRGYTF

d_gene: TRBD2
abundance: .
j_gene: TRBJ2-5
v_gene: TRBV25-1
CDR3nt: TGTGCCAGCAGTGAATGGGTAGCGGGAGAGGAGACCCAGTACTTC
CDR3aa: CASSEWVAGEETQYF

d_gene: .
abundance: .
j_gene: TRBJ1-4
v_gene: TRBV6-5
CDR3nt: TGTGCCAGCAGGAGGGTTGCAACTAATGAAAAACTGTTTTTT
CDR3aa: CASRRVATNEKLFF

d_gene: .
abundance: .
j_gene: TRBJ2-1
v_gene: TRBV27
CDR3nt: TGTGCCAGCAGCCTAACACCCCGGGTTGAGCAGTTCTTC
CDR3aa: CASSLTPRVEQFF

d_gene: TRBD1
abundance: .
j_gene: TRBJ1-3
v_gene: TRBV2
CDR3nt: TGTGCCAGCAGTGAGGCGGACAGGGCTGGAAACACCATATATTTT
CDR3aa: CASSEADRAGNTIYF

d_gene: .
abundance: .
j_gene: TRBJ2-7
v_gene: TRBV15
CDR3nt: TGTGCCACCAGCAGAGATCCGGCTAGCTCCTACGAGCAGTACTTC
CDR3aa: CATSRDPASSYEQYF

d_gene: .
abundance: .
j_gene: TRBJ1-2
v_gene: TRBV28
CDR3nt: TGTGCCAGCAGGAGGTTTTATGATGGCTACACCTTC
CDR3aa: CASRRFYDGYTF

d_gene: TRBD2
abundance: .
j_gene: TRBJ2-3
v_gene: TRBV25-1
CDR3nt: TGTGCCAGCAGTGAATATCTCGGCGGGAGCGGGGGAGATACGCAGTATTTT
CDR3aa: CASSEYLGGSGGDTQYF

d_gene: TRBD2
abundance: .
j_gene: TRBJ2-7
v_gene: TRBV11-2
CDR3nt: TGTGCCAGCAGTCGTGGGACTAGCTCATTCTACGAGCAGTACTTC
CDR3aa: CASSRGTSSFYEQYF

d_gene: .
abundance: once
j_gene: TRBJ2-7
v_gene: TRBV14
CDR3nt: TGTGCCAGCAGCCAGAAGAACCTACAGTACTTC
CDR3aa: CASSQKNLQYF

d_gene: TRBD2
abundance: .
j_gene: TRBJ2-1
v_gene: TRBV5-1
CDR3nt: TGCGCCAGCAGCTTGAGTGGACTAGCGGGTGAGCAGTTCTTC
CDR3aa: CASSLSGLAGEQFF

d_gene: TRBD2
abundance: .
j_gene: TRBJ2-1
v_gene: TRBV29-1
CDR3nt: TGCAGCGTTGATGGGTTCGCGGGAGGGCCGGTGTATGAGCAGTTCTTC
CDR3aa: CSVDGFAGGPVYEQFF

d_gene: .
abundance: .
j_gene: TRBJ2-2
v_gene: TRBV25-1
CDR3nt: TGTGCCAGCAGTGACGGCACAGGGTTGAGATTACCCGGGGAGCTGTTTTTT
CDR3aa: CASSDGTGLRLPGELFF

d_gene: .
abundance: .
j_gene: TRBJ2-7
v_gene: TRBV10-1
CDR3nt: TGCGCCAGCAGTGCCGGACACTACGGAGGGCACGAGCAGTACTTC
CDR3aa: CASSAGHYGGHEQYF

d_gene: TRBD1
abundance: .
j_gene: TRBJ2-2
v_gene: TRBV28
CDR3nt: TGTGCCAGCAGTGGGACAGGGGCCCTCACCGGGGAGCTGTTTTTT
CDR3aa: CASSGTGALTGELFF

d_gene: .
abundance: .
j_gene: TRBJ1-1
v_gene: TRBV4-1
CDR3nt: TGCGCCAGCAGCCAAGAAAAGCTTCTGGGAAACAGGCACTATGAAGCTTTCTTT
CDR3aa: CASSQEKLLGNRHYEAFF

d_gene: TRBD1
abundance: .
j_gene: TRBJ2-3
v_gene: TRBV29-1
CDR3nt: TGCAGCCCCTGGGACAGGGGATCAGATACGCAGTATTTT
CDR3aa: CSPWDRGSDTQYF

d_gene: TRBD2
abundance: .
j_gene: TRBJ2-1
v_gene: TRBV5-4
CDR3nt: TGTGCCAGCAGCTTGTACGGCGGGAGGGCCCCTATATACAATGAGCAGTTCTTC
CDR3aa: CASSLYGGRAPIYNEQFF

d_gene: .
abundance: .
j_gene: TRBJ1-1
v_gene: TRBV18
CDR3nt: TGTGCCAGCTCACCAGATCTTTTGACAGGCGTGTACACTGAAGCTTTCTTT
CDR3aa: CASSPDLLTGVYTEAFF

d_gene: TRBD1
abundance: .
j_gene: TRBJ2-7
v_gene: TRBV28
CDR3nt: TGTGCCAGCAGTTCGACAGGGATCGTCGGGTACGAGCAGTACTTC
CDR3aa: CASSSTGIVGYEQYF

d_gene: TRBD2
abundance: .
j_gene: TRBJ2-2
v_gene: TRBV7-2
CDR3nt: TGTGCCAGCAGCTTGGGCGGGAGTAGCACCGGGGAGCTGTTTTTT
CDR3aa: CASSLGGSSTGELFF

d_gene: TRBD1
abundance: once
j_gene: TRBJ1-1
v_gene: TRBV18
CDR3nt: TGTGCCAGCCGACAGGGGGGAAACACTGAAGCTTTCTTT
CDR3aa: CASRQGGNTEAFF

d_gene: .
abundance: .
j_gene: TRBJ1-4
v_gene: TRBV6-4
CDR3nt: TGTGCCAGCAGTGACGTATCAGGAAAACTGTTTTTT
CDR3aa: CASSDVSGKLFF